The next 9 T cell receptor beta chains were all read from a single sample in a study of cytomegalovirus exposure and HLA in healthy donors. Vbeta (60) and Jbeta (13) primers were used in the PCR. The protocol was immunoSEQ multiplex PCR, while the TCRdb copy is restricted to in-frame clones and leaves out a portion. The sample holds 170,000 or so clones; almost 85% are singletons and the top ten take around 5%. The sample comprised PBMCs. These receptors came from a girl aged 10 to 17 in good health and CMV-seropositive.

The gene calls are TRBV9 and TRBJ2-7; TRBD2 agrees at 9 bases. Germline CDR1 reads SGDLS; CDR2 reads YYNGEE. Unmatched junction bases numbered 1, after V lost 0 bases and J lost 3 bases. The CDR3 runs to 14 residues. CDR3: CASSVGGGGYEQYF. As DNA, the CDR3 is TGTGCCAGCAGCGTAGGCGGGGGGGGCTACGAGCAGTACTTC. Variable domain in full (rest from reference TRBV9 and TRBJ2-7): DSGVTQTPKHLITATGQRVTLRCSPRSGDLSVYWYQQSLDQGLQFLIQYYNGEERAKGNILERFSAQQFPDLHSELNLSSLELGDSALYFCASSVGGGGYEQYFGPGTRLTVT.

The chain combines TRBV15 with TRBJ1-5; D not certain. V shed 5 bases and J shed 2 bases, with 4 bases lying between them. Germline V gene data show CDR1 as LNHNV and CDR2 as YYDKDF (reference sequence). This CDR3 contains 12 residues. The CDR3 loop is CATSRGNQPQHF. CDR3 sequence (DNA): TGTGCCACCAGCCGCGGCAATCAGCCCCAGCATTTT.

The chain combines TRBV6-5 with TRBJ1-1, with unresolved D. Per germline, CDR1 MNHEY and CDR2 SVGAGI. Deletions cut 6 bases from V and 2 bases from J, with 7 bases between. The CDR3 runs to 12 residues. The CDR3 reads CASRRENTEAFF. The DNA of the CDR3 is TGTGCCAGCAGGAGAGAAAACACTGAAGCTTTCTTT.

The chain has TRBV27 and TRBJ2-5; D may be TRBD1 (5 bases). The CDR3 runs to 14 residues. CDR1 is MNHEY, CDR2 SMNVEV, per germline (reference sequence). Deletions cut 5 bases from V and 1 base from J, with 11 bases between. CDR3 loop: CASSHPDSQETQYF. CDR3 DNA: TGTGCCAGCAGTCACCCCGACAGCCAAGAGACCCAGTACTTC.

This clone has just a few counts. The genes are TRBV27 and TRBJ2-7, with a tentative D call TRBD1 (5 bases). Germline V lookup: CDR1 MNHEY, CDR2 SMNVEV (reference sequence). V was clipped by 6 bases and J by 2 bases, with 11 bases between them. The CDR3 has 13 residues. CDR3 amino acids: CASRDTYPYEQYF. The CDR3 DNA reads TGTGCCAGCAGGGACACTTACCCCTACGAGCAGTACTTC.

The chain recombines TRBV18 with TRBJ2-5; no reliable D call. Germline lookup yields CDR1 KGHSH and CDR2 LQKENI. Trimming stripped 2 bases from V and 4 bases from J, with 5 bases between. The CDR3 has 12 amino acids. As DNA, the CDR3 is TGTGCCAGCTCACCATATTCAGAGACCCAGTACTTC. This sequence encodes CASSPYSETQYF.

This clone is a singleton in its sample. The rearrangement joins TRBV6-6 to TRBJ1-2, with TRBD1 identical over 10 bases. Per germline, CDR1 MNHNY and CDR2 SVGAGI (reference sequence). CDR3 length: 15 residues. Unmatched junction bases numbered 11, after V lost 5 bases and J lost 8 bases. The CDR3 loop reads CASSAVPGQGFGYTF. DNA of the CDR3: TGTGCCAGCAGTGCCGTCCCGGGACAGGGGTTCGGCTACACCTTC.

This clone was seen more than once but under ten times. The chain employs TRBV5-1 and TRBJ2-7; 8 bases align to TRBD1. This CDR3 region has 14 residues. Germline V lookup: CDR1 SGHRS, CDR2 YFSETQ. V shed 3 bases and J 2 bases; nucleotides not matched to a gene: 4. The CDR3 sequence: CASSYRDRPYEQYF. The CDR3 bases are TGCGCCAGCAGCTACCGGGACAGGCCCTACGAGCAGTACTTC.

V is TRBV11-1 and J is TRBJ2-7; 7 positions match TRBD1. The junction had 10 bases not matched to a gene; V was cut back by 4 bases and J by 4 bases. Germline V gene sequence: CDR1 SGHAT, CDR2 FQDESV (reference sequence). The length of the CDR3 is 15 residues. The CDR3 bases are TGTGCCAGCAGCTCCTTTATCGGGACAGAGTACGAGCAGTACTTC. Amino acid sequence: CASSSFIGTEYEQYF.